The subject of this entry is one T cell receptor beta chain. This CDR3 spans 13 amino acids. The germline V gene encodes CDR1 SQVTM and CDR2 ANQGSEA. V gave up 3 bases and J gave up 4 bases; unmatched junction bases: 1. Clones were read by immunoSEQ multiplex PCR, and TCRdb kept only the in-frame ones, dropping some. The table includes 25,000 to 35,000 clones, approximately 80% detected once. These data come from a study of blood T cell repertoires in COVID-19. The chain combines TRBV29-1 with TRBJ2-1; 9 nucleotides agree with TRBD2. Sequenced material: peripheral blood. The receptor's source is a woman over 75 with acute or convalescent COVID-19. CDR3 amino acids: CSVELAGYNEQFF. The CDR3 nucleotides read TGCAGCGTTGAGCTAGCGGGATACAATGAGCAGTTCTTC.